These 27 T cell receptor beta chains came from one sample sequenced in a study of blood T cell repertoires in COVID-19. The method was immunoSEQ multiplex PCR; TCRdb's version includes in-frame clones alone and lacks a portion of them. The sample has under 55,000 clones, more than 75% seen once. Sequencing input: peripheral blood. The receptors originated from a human donor in a cohort sampled during active COVID-19.

V gene TRBV7-9 combines with J gene TRBJ2-1, with D uncertain. This CDR3 has 13 residues. V was clipped by 5 bases and J by 8 bases, with 13 bases between them. The germline V gene encodes CDR1 SEHNR and CDR2 FQNEAQ (reference sequence). In DNA form, the CDR3 reads TGTGCCAGCAGCCAGGTGGCGTTCCATGAGCAGTTCTTC. Translated: CASSQVAFHEQFF.

This chain joins TRBV6-6 and TRBJ2-7; TRBD2 agrees at 9 bases. Trimming removed 5 bases from V and 0 bases from J; junction bases left unmatched: 2. CDR1 is MNHNY, CDR2 SVGAGI, per germline (reference sequence). This CDR3 has 14 residues. The CDR3 coding sequence is TGTGCCAGCAGTCCGACTAGCGGCTCCTACGAGCAGTACGTC. Translating it yields CASSPTSGSYEQYV.

This clone was recorded only once. This chain links TRBV19 with TRBJ2-7, with D perhaps matching TRBD1 (6 bases). CDR1 is LNHDA and CDR2 is SQIVND in the germline V gene (reference sequence). The CDR3 length is 11 residues. The CDR3 sequence is CPKGEFHEQYV. CDR3 DNA: TGTCCTAAGGGGGAGTTCCACGAGCAGTACGTC.

The V call is TRBV9, the J call TRBJ1-6; D gene ambiguous. V lost 0 bases and J 6 bases, leaving 7 bases between the germline ends. The germline V gene encodes CDR1 SGDLS and CDR2 YYNGEE. The CDR3 length is 14 residues. As DNA, the CDR3 is TGTGCCAGCAGCGTAGTTCCGGGTAATTCACCCCTCCACTTT. Encoded protein: CASSVVPGNSPLHF.

The chain recombines TRBV3-1 (or the pseudogene TRBV3-2) with TRBJ2-3, with D possibly being TRBD2 (6 bases). This CDR3 has 12 amino acids. Between the trimmed V and J ends, which lost 4 bases and 6 bases, there was a span of 8 bases. Germline-derived CDR1 and CDR2 are LGHDT and YNNKEL (reference sequence). DNA of the CDR3: TGTGCCAGCAGCCGTGGGGGGGATACGCAGTATTTT. It specifies CASSRGGDTQYF.

The chain carries TRBV3-1 (or the pseudogene TRBV3-2) and TRBJ2-7; D is possibly TRBD2 (5 bases). CDR1 is LGHDT and CDR2 is YNNKEL in the germline V gene (reference sequence). The CDR3 consists of 18 residues. Trimming shortened V by 1 base and J by 3 bases, and 22 bases separated the two germline ends. CDR3 nucleotides: TGTGCCAGCAGCCAAGGGAAAGGGCCGGAGAGGGATTTCTACGAGCAGTACGTC. Its translation is CASSQGKGPERDFYEQYV.

The chain couples TRBV7-6 to TRBJ2-5; 8 nucleotides match TRBD1. The J segment lost 4 bases and the V segment lost 2 bases, leaving 6 bases of the junction unmatched. The CDR3 runs to 15 residues. From germline, CDR1 is SGHVS and CDR2 FNYEAQ. For the CDR3, the DNA is TGTGCCAGCAGCTTACGCAGGGGGCTTACAGAGACCCAGTACTTC. It yields the protein CASSLRRGLTETQYF.

The chain employs TRBV6-6 and TRBJ1-1; D ambiguous. CDR1 is MNHNY, CDR2 SVGAGI, per germline (reference sequence). CDR3 length: 14 amino acids. V lost 6 bases and J 1 base, leaving 12 bases between the germline ends. The CDR3 reads CASRPRKANTEAFF. The DNA for the CDR3 is TGTGCCAGCAGACCTAGGAAAGCGAACACTGAAGCTTTCTTT.

The rearrangement uses TRBV28 and TRBJ2-7; the D gene is possibly TRBD2 (6 bases). Germline V gene data show CDR1 as MDHEN and CDR2 as SYDVKM. This CDR3 has 13 residues. V was pared by 7 bases and J by 3 bases, with 13 bases between. The CDR3 sequence: CASTAVGGYEQYF. As DNA, the CDR3 is TGTGCCAGCACCGCGGTCGGGGGCTACGAGCAGTACTTC.

The V call is TRBV5-1, the J call TRBJ2-7; D is ambiguous. The germline V gene encodes CDR1 SGHRS and CDR2 YFSETQ. Trimming cost V 4 bases and J 7 bases, with 18 bases left between them. This CDR3 spans 14 amino acids. CDR3 DNA sequence: TGCGCCAGCAGCGCTACCTTCTTCGGTGTGGAGCAGTACTTC. Its translation: CASSATFFGVEQYF.

This chain uses TRBV12-3 or TRBV12-4 with TRBJ2-7; D is undetermined. There are 13 residues in the CDR3. The V end lost 3 bases, the J end lost 12 bases, and 18 bases lay between the germline ends. The CDR3 loop is CASSFGTAARRYV. The CDR3 nucleotides are TGTGCCAGCAGTTTTGGAACAGCCGCTCGGCGGTACGTC.

The chain links TRBV3-1 (or the pseudogene TRBV3-2) to TRBJ1-1; D gene uncertain. V was pared by 5 bases and J by 5 bases, with 12 bases between. The CDR3 covers 13 residues. Germline CDR1 is LGHDT and CDR2 is YNNKEL (reference sequence). CDR3 residues: CASSGGIGTEAFF. For the CDR3, the DNA is TGTGCCAGCAGCGGAGGGATCGGAACTGAAGCTTTCTTT.

The J gene is TRBJ1-1, the V gene TRBV6-6, with a tentative D call TRBD1 (5 bases). The V end lost 5 bases, the J end lost 13 bases, and 20 bases lay between the germline ends. The CDR3 spans 13 residues. From germline, CDR1 is MNHNY and CDR2 SVGAGI (reference sequence). CDR3 nucleotide sequence: TGTGCCAGCAGTGGCGCGTACCAGGGCTCGGGTTTCTTT. Translating it yields CASSGAYQGSGFF.

The V call is TRBV29-1, the J call TRBJ1-2; D unresolved. The germline V gene has CDR1 SQVTM and CDR2 ANQGSEA. Trimming removed 2 bases from V and 2 bases from J, with 6 bases in between. This CDR3 is built from 12 residues. The CDR3 loop is CSVESVNYGYTF. DNA of the CDR3: TGCAGCGTTGAAAGCGTGAACTATGGCTACACCTTC.

This clone was seen only once. In DNA, the CDR3 is TGTGCCATCAGTGCCCCGTTGGGACTAGCGGATAACACCGGGGAGCTGTTTTTT. It specifies CAISAPLGLADNTGELFF. This chain links TRBV10-3 with TRBJ2-2, with 11 bases that match TRBD2. Trimming at V came to 4 bases and at J to 2 bases, leaving 9 bases not matched to a gene. Germline CDR1 and CDR2: ENHRY and SYGVKD. The length of the CDR3 is 18 residues.

The CDR3 loop is CASTTPRQGQEFF. The DNA for the CDR3 is TGTGCCAGTACTACTCCACGACAGGGCCAGGAGTTCTTC. The chain is built from TRBV28 and TRBJ2-1; 7 nucleotides align to TRBD1. This CDR3 comprises 13 residues. Trimming cost V 9 bases and J 14 bases; bases outside gene matches: 16. The germline V gene has CDR1 MDHEN and CDR2 SYDVKM.

For the CDR3, the DNA is TGTGCCAGCAGCTTAGATCCTCAGCCGGGCTCCTACGAGCAGTACGTC. It translates to CASSLDPQPGSYEQYV. The rearrangement uses TRBV11-2 and TRBJ2-7; no clear D. V was trimmed by 0 bases and J by 0 bases, leaving 12 bases between them. Germline values: CDR1 SGHAT, CDR2 FQNNGV. The CDR3 extends over 16 amino acids.

The chain joins TRBV27 to TRBJ1-2, with 9 bases matching TRBD1. This CDR3 is 15 amino acids long. The V segment lost 4 bases and the J segment 1 base; nucleotides outside the gene matches: 4. CDR1 is MNHEY, CDR2 SMNVEV, per germline (reference sequence). The CDR3 DNA reads TGTGCCAGCAGTTATTGGACAGGGGTTAACTATGGCTACACCTTC. Residues: CASSYWTGVNYGYTF.

The chain uses TRBV7-8 and TRBJ2-7; D is possibly TRBD2 (6 bases). The germline V and J ends were trimmed by 0 bases and 2 bases, with 11 bases remaining between them. Germline lookup yields CDR1 SGHVS and CDR2 FQNEAQ. The CDR3 length is 15 residues. This CDR3 reads CASSLAASAAYEQYF. CDR3 bases: TGTGCCAGCAGCTTAGCGGCTAGCGCAGCCTACGAGCAGTACTTC.

As DNA, the CDR3 is TGTGCCAGCAGCCAGGATCCGGGTTTAAAGTCCTACGAGCAGTACTTC. Residues: CASSQDPGLKSYEQYF. The chain is built from TRBV4-2 and TRBJ2-7; D gene ambiguous. Germline V gives CDR1 LGHNA, CDR2 YNFKEQ. The CDR3 has 16 amino acids. The V and J ends lost 3 bases and 1 base respectively, with 16 bases between them.

The rearrangement uses TRBV20-1 and TRBJ2-5, with 11 positions matching TRBD1. The ends lost 3 bases at V and 9 bases at J; junction bases unmatched: 9. Looked up from germline, CDR1 is DFQATT and CDR2 is SNEGSKA (reference sequence). CDR3 length: 14 amino acids. CDR3 residues: CSASGTGGLGAQYF. DNA for the CDR3: TGCAGTGCTAGTGGGACAGGGGGGCTCGGGGCCCAGTACTTC.

The chain links TRBV25-1 to TRBJ2-5, with D maybe TRBD2 (6 bases). Germline CDR1 MGHDK, CDR2 SYGVNS. CDR3 length: 18 residues. V lost 1 base to trimming and J lost 2 bases, with 20 bases between them. The DNA of the CDR3 is TGTGCCAGCAGTGAATGGGGTCGGGAGAGGGTTTGGCAAGAGACCCAGTACTTC. This translates into CASSEWGRERVWQETQYF.

In its sample, this clone was seen once. The chain links TRBV7-3 to TRBJ2-1; D unresolved. CDR3 length equals 13 residues. V shed 3 bases and J shed 8 bases, with 11 bases lying between them. Germline CDR1 is SGHTA and CDR2 is FQGTGA. CDR3 protein: CASSLGLLDEQFF. CDR3 sequence (DNA): TGTGCCAGCAGCTTGGGCCTTCTCGATGAGCAGTTCTTC.

The rearrangement links TRBV2 to TRBJ2-7; D is possibly TRBD1 (6 bases). CDR3 length: 13 residues. Trimming took off 7 bases at V and 1 base at J, with 11 bases between the two ends. Germline V gene lookup returns CDR1 SNHLY and CDR2 FYNNEI. This CDR3 reads CASTEDSSYEQYF. In nucleotides, the CDR3 is TGTGCCAGCACCGAGGACAGTTCCTACGAGCAGTACTTC.

J is TRBJ2-7 and V is TRBV28; 13 bases are shared with TRBD2. Germline V lookup: CDR1 MDHEN, CDR2 SYDVKM. V lost 6 bases to trimming and J lost 4 bases; unmatched junction nucleotides: 12. The CDR3 contains 17 residues. The chain's CDR3 is CASRPWVTSGRTYEQYF. The DNA of the CDR3 is TGTGCCAGCAGACCGTGGGTGACTAGCGGGAGGACTTACGAGCAGTACTTC. Using reference TRBV28 and TRBJ2-7 for the parts outside the CDR3, the full variable domain is DVKVTQSSRYLVKRTGEKVFLECVQDMDHENMFWYRQDPGLGLRLIYFSYDVKMKEKGDIPEGYSVSREKKERFSLILESASTNQTSMYLCASRPWVTSGRTYEQYFGPGTRLTVT.

Regarding this clone: Relative to the germline gene, one junction end is altered; a read error may explain this. This rearrangement joins TRBV6-1 to TRBJ1-2; TRBD1 might be the D (5 bases). Germline V gene lookup returns CDR1 MNHNS and CDR2 SASEGT. The CDR3 extends over 13 amino acids. CDR3 sequence (DNA): TGTGCCAGCAGCGAAGGATTAAGGGGCGCAGTCACCTTC. Protein sequence: CASSEGLRGAVTF.

This clone was counted only a few times. This chain uses TRBV7-9 with TRBJ2-7; TRBD1 is a possible D gene (5 bases). CDR3 length: 13 amino acids. Per the germline V gene, CDR1 is SEHNR and CDR2 is FQNEAQ (reference sequence). The V gene lost 1 base and the J gene lost 4 bases, with 8 bases spanning the gap. CDR3 nucleotides: TGTGCCAGCAGCTTAGGGACACCGTACGAGCAGTACTTC. This translates into CASSLGTPYEQYF.